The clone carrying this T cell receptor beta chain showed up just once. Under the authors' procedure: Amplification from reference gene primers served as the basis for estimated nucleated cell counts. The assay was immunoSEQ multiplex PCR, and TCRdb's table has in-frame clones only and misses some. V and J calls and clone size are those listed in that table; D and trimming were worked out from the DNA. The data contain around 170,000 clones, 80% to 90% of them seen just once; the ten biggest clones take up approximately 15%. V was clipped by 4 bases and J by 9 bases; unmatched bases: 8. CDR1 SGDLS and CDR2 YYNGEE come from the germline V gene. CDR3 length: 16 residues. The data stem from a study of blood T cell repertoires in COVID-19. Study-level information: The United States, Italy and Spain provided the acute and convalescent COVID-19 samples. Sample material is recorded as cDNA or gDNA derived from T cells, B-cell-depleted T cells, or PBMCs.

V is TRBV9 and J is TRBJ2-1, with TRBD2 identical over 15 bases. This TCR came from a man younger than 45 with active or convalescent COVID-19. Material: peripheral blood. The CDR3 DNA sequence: TGTGCCAGCAGCCTCGGACTAGCGGGAGGGCCCGGTGAGCAGTTCTTC. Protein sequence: CASSLGLAGGPGEQFF.